Presented here are 28 T cell receptor beta chains from one specimen sequenced in a study of T cell changes during pregnancy in multiple sclerosis. Profiled with immunoSEQ multiplex PCR; TCRdb holds only in-frame clones, not every one. Counted here are 40,000 to 50,000 clones, roughly 88% occurring once; the ten biggest clones make up about 9%. Here the sequenced sample was CD8+ T cells from peripheral blood mononuclear cells, taken in the first trimester of pregnancy. Receptor source: a female donor with multiple sclerosis, enrolled in a pregnancy study.

This clone was counted a single time. The chain carries TRBV18 and TRBJ2-2; D is perhaps TRBD1 (6 bases). CDR3 length equals 19 residues. Looked up from germline, CDR1 is KGHSH and CDR2 is LQKENI. Trimming removed 5 bases from V and 0 bases from J, with 22 bases in between. The CDR3 bases are TGTGCCAGCTCAGCGACAGGATTCATCCACAAGACGAACACCGGGGAGCTGTTTTTT. This gives the protein CASSATGFIHKTNTGELFF. Variable domain in full (rest from reference TRBV18 and TRBJ2-2): NAGVMQNPRHLVRRRGQEARLRCSPMKGHSHVYWYRQLPEEGLKFMVYLQKENIIDESGMPKERFSAEFPKEGPSILRIQQVVRGDSAAYFCASSATGFIHKTNTGELFFGEGSRLTVL.

This rearrangement joins TRBV27 to TRBJ2-7; 9 positions match TRBD1. This CDR3 is built from 15 residues. Germline trimming cut 7 bases from V and 0 bases from J; bases unmatched to any gene: 7. Germline lookup yields CDR1 MNHEY and CDR2 SMNVEV (reference sequence). CDR3 in amino acids: CASKQGAMSSYEQYF. Written as DNA, the CDR3 is TGTGCCAGCAAACAGGGGGCTATGAGCTCCTACGAGCAGTACTTC.

This sequence joins TRBV6-1 and TRBJ2-7, with D maybe TRBD2 (6 bases). Germline lookup yields CDR1 MNHNS and CDR2 SASEGT. The CDR3 consists of 13 residues. The V end lost 7 bases, the J end lost 2 bases, and 12 bases lay between the germline ends. This CDR3 is CASKEGPPYEQYF. As DNA, the CDR3 is TGTGCCAGCAAGGAGGGTCCCCCCTACGAGCAGTACTTC.

This chain links TRBV11-2 with TRBJ1-4, with TRBD1 identical over 7 bases. Germline V CDR1 and CDR2: SGHAT, FQNNGV. This CDR3 spans 20 amino acids. V shed 0 bases, J shed 0 bases, and the junction held 13 bases outside the gene matches. This chain's CDR3 is CASSLEAGGQVMATNEKLFF. CDR3 nucleotide sequence: TGTGCCAGCAGCTTAGAGGCAGGGGGTCAAGTAATGGCAACTAATGAAAAACTGTTTTTT.

The rearrangement uses TRBV18 and TRBJ2-7; maybe TRBD2 (6 bases). The germline gives CDR1 KGHSH, CDR2 LQKENI. The CDR3 spans 14 residues. V was cut by 4 bases and J by 4 bases, with 14 bases left in between. CDR3 in DNA: TGTGCCAGCTCACGGTCGGGACTCCGATACGAGCAGTACTTC. Protein: CASSRSGLRYEQYF.

The chain couples TRBV30 to TRBJ2-3; D possibly corresponds to TRBD1 (5 bases). This CDR3 is 12 amino acids long. Trimming cost V 0 bases and J 12 bases, with 13 bases left between them. CDR1 and CDR2 (germline): GTSNPN, SVGIG (reference sequence). CDR3 in DNA: TGTGCCTGGAGTGTACAGGTTCCGACCCAGTATTTT. Encoded protein: CAWSVQVPTQYF. The full variable domain, rest sourced from reference TRBV30 and TRBJ2-3, is SQTIHQWPATLVQPVGSPLSLECTVEGTSNPNLYWYRQAAGRGLQLLFYSVGIGQISSEVPQNLSASRPQDRQFILSSKKLLLSDSGFYLCAWSVQVPTQYFGPGTRLTVL.

The chain uses TRBV2 and TRBJ1-1; no firm D call. Trimming cost V 8 bases and J 1 base, with 11 bases left between them. CDR1 and CDR2 from the germline V gene are SNHLY and FYNNEI. This CDR3 comprises 13 residues. Written as DNA, the CDR3 is TGTGCCAGCGGCTTAACAGCGAACACTGAAGCTTTCTTT. As protein: CASGLTANTEAFF.

The rearrangement joins TRBV7-3 to TRBJ2-7; 10 nucleotides align to TRBD1. The CDR3 is made up of 14 amino acids. V trimming: 5 bases; J trimming: 2 bases; junction bases outside the gene matches: 3. In germline, CDR1 is SGHTA, CDR2 FQGTGA. CDR3 in DNA: TGTGCCAGCAGCCCGGGGACAGGGGCCTACGAGCAGTACTTC. This gives the protein CASSPGTGAYEQYF.

This chain joins TRBV5-4 and TRBJ1-1, with D hard to call. The CDR3 is made up of 12 amino acids. Germline loops: CDR1 SGHNT, CDR2 YYREEE (reference sequence). V lost 3 bases, J lost 1 base, and 4 bases lay in between. The CDR3 nucleotides are TGTGCCAGCAGCTCGGGGAACACTGAAGCTTTCTTT. This codes for CASSSGNTEAFF.

The chain combines TRBV5-1 with TRBJ2-7; TRBD2 matches 13 bases. This CDR3 region has 20 residues. Per the germline V gene, CDR1 is SGHRS and CDR2 is YFSETQ. J gave up 0 bases and V 8 bases, and 20 bases lay outside the gene matches. CDR3 residues: CARPGQGGKLAGGPSYEQYF. CDR3 coding DNA: TGCGCCAGACCGGGACAGGGGGGAAAACTAGCGGGAGGGCCCTCCTACGAGCAGTACTTC.

The rearrangement uses TRBV7-9 and TRBJ2-7; 9 nucleotides align to TRBD1. V dropped 8 bases and J dropped 3; count of bases not matched to a gene: 5. From germline, CDR1 is SEHNR and CDR2 FQNEAQ (reference sequence). CDR3 length equals 13 residues. DNA for the CDR3: TGTGCCAGCTCCGGACAGGGGTTCTACGAGCAGTACTTC. It encodes CASSGQGFYEQYF.

The chain employs TRBV7-9 and TRBJ2-5; TRBD2 matches 7 bases. The end of the DNA fits TRBJ2-7 better, so the J call may be wrong. Germline loops: CDR1 SEHNR, CDR2 FQNEAQ (reference sequence). The CDR3 is 12 residues long. The CDR3 DNA reads TGTGCCAGCAACCCCGGGGGGTACGAGCAGTACTTC. This sequence encodes CASNPGGYEQYF.

V and J are TRBV6-1 and TRBJ2-7, with D possibly matching TRBD2 (6 bases). This CDR3 region has 15 residues. With 3 bases removed from V and 1 base from J, the gap between germline ends came to 13 bases. Germline loops: CDR1 MNHNS, CDR2 SASEGT. CDR3 sequence (DNA): TGTGCCAGCAGTGAGGAGGGCGAACCTTCCTACGAGCAGTACTTC. Protein sequence: CASSEEGEPSYEQYF.

Here the CDR3 DNA reads TGTGCCAGCAGCAAAAACCCGGGTACTAGGGCTGAAGCTTTCTTT. Translation gives CASSKNPGTRAEAFF. The J gene is TRBJ1-1, the V gene TRBV21-1. TRBV21-1 is a listed pseudogene. The CDR3 contains 15 residues.

This clone was detected once. J is TRBJ2-1 and V is TRBV9, with D possibly matching TRBD2 (5 bases). Trimming removed 4 bases from V and 6 bases from J, with 17 bases in between. The CDR3 is 15 amino acids. Germline lookup yields CDR1 SGDLS and CDR2 YYNGEE. The chain's CDR3 is CASSPPPGSANEQFF. CDR3 in DNA: TGTGCCAGCAGCCCCCCTCCAGGTAGCGCCAATGAGCAGTTCTTC.

The rearrangement joins TRBV25-1 to TRBJ2-3; D might be TRBD2 (7 bases). The germline V and J ends were trimmed by 1 base and 3 bases, with 11 bases remaining between them. The germline gives CDR1 MGHDK, CDR2 SYGVNS. The CDR3 totals 15 residues. CDR3 sequence reads: CASSEWGGATDTQYF. Written as DNA, the CDR3 is TGTGCCAGCAGTGAATGGGGGGGCGCAACAGATACGCAGTATTTT.

The gene calls are TRBV29-1 and TRBJ1-2; D is possibly TRBD1 (6 bases). The germline CDR1 and CDR2 sequences are SQVTM and ANQGSEA. CDR3 length: 13 residues. V gave up 8 bases and J gave up 3 bases, with 16 bases separating them. The CDR3 DNA follows: TGCAGCATAAGGACAGTTGAGGACTATGGCTACACCTTC. Its protein product is CSIRTVEDYGYTF.

CDR3 sequence reads: CASSFSLGASYEQYF. The CDR3 nucleotides read TGTGCCAGCAGTTTCTCCCTAGGGGCGTCATACGAGCAGTACTTC. The rearrangement joins TRBV6-5 to TRBJ2-7; maybe TRBD1 (5 bases). V lost 4 bases, J lost 4 bases, and 17 bases lay in between. Germline V lookup: CDR1 MNHEY, CDR2 SVGAGI. This CDR3 is built from 15 residues.

The genes are TRBV14 and TRBJ2-1; the match to TRBD2 covers 12 bases. Germline-derived CDR1 and CDR2 are SGHDN and FVKESK. Losses at the gene ends were 5 bases for V and 3 bases for J; bases not matched to a gene: 2. The CDR3 length is 15 residues. The CDR3 reads CASSSGLAGYNEQFF. CDR3 DNA sequence: TGTGCCAGCAGCTCGGGACTAGCGGGCTACAATGAGCAGTTCTTC.

In nucleotides, the CDR3 is TGCAGCGTTGAAGAGGCAGGGGGAATCACCGGGGAGCTGTTTTTT. Its protein product is CSVEEAGGITGELFF. The J gene is TRBJ2-2, the V gene TRBV29-1, with 7 bases identical to TRBD1. Losses at the gene ends were 0 bases for V and 4 bases for J; bases not matched to a gene: 5. This CDR3 is built from 15 residues. Germline V gives CDR1 SQVTM, CDR2 ANQGSEA.

The gene calls are TRBV4-1 and TRBJ2-3; D remains ambiguous. Germline V gene data show CDR1 as MGHRA and CDR2 as YSYEKL. Trimming pared 0 bases from V and 5 bases from J, leaving 15 bases between. The CDR3 runs to 16 residues. The CDR3 here is CASSQDSEFSQDTQYF. Here the CDR3 DNA reads TGCGCCAGCAGCCAAGACAGCGAGTTTTCACAAGATACGCAGTATTTT.

This chain links TRBV11-3 with TRBJ1-1, with D tentatively TRBD1 (6 bases). Between the trimmed V and J ends, which lost 1 base and 6 bases, there was a span of 9 bases. The CDR3 runs to 13 residues. From germline, CDR1 is SGHNT and CDR2 YENEEA. CDR3 nucleotides: TGTGCCAGCAGCTTAGCGGGGGGCGCTGAAGCTTTCTTT. Translation gives CASSLAGGAEAFF.

This rearrangement joins TRBV4-2 to TRBJ1-3; 7 bases are shared with TRBD1. This CDR3 spans 16 amino acids. Looked up from germline, CDR1 is LGHNA and CDR2 is YNFKEQ. V trimming: 0 bases; J trimming: 4 bases; junction bases outside the gene matches: 6. The CDR3 nucleotides read TGTGCCAGCAGCCAAGAAGAGGGGGCAGGCGGAAACACCATATATTTT. This gives the protein CASSQEEGAGGNTIYF.

The V gene is TRBV9, the J gene TRBJ1-2; the D gene is possibly TRBD1 (6 bases). The V and J ends lost 5 bases and 6 bases respectively, with 14 bases between them. This CDR3 comprises 13 residues. Germline V gene data show CDR1 as SGDLS and CDR2 as YYNGEE. CDR3 sequence (DNA): TGTGCCAGCAGTTTCCACAGGGCGGATGGCTACACCTTC. It specifies CASSFHRADGYTF.

The chain links TRBV11-2 to TRBJ2-5; 9 bases are a match to TRBD2. J was trimmed by 5 bases and V by 0 bases; bases with no gene match: 7. Germline values: CDR1 SGHAT, CDR2 FQNNGV. The CDR3 totals 16 residues. The DNA for the CDR3 is TGTGCCAGCAGCTTAGAGGCTAGCGGGGATCAGGAGACCCAGTACTTC. Translation: CASSLEASGDQETQYF.

The chain uses TRBV5-1 and TRBJ2-1; 8 nucleotides match TRBD2. After removal of 4 bases from V and 3 bases from J, the junction contained 3 bases not matched to a gene. In germline, CDR1 is SGHRS, CDR2 YFSETQ. There are 14 residues in the CDR3. Here the CDR3 reads CASSAAGGYNEQFF. CDR3 nucleotide sequence: TGCGCCAGCAGCGCGGCGGGAGGCTACAATGAGCAGTTCTTC.

This clone was recorded once. V gene TRBV20-1 combines with J gene TRBJ2-1; no clear D. V dropped 6 bases and J dropped 5 bases, with 5 bases sitting between them. Germline values: CDR1 DFQATT, CDR2 SNEGSKA (reference sequence). CDR3 length: 10 amino acids. The CDR3 bases are TGCAGTGCCGCGGACAATGAGCAGTTCTTC. Translating it yields CSAADNEQFF.

This rearrangement joins TRBV6-5 to TRBJ2-2; D ambiguous. The V gene's germline CDR1 is MNHEY and CDR2 SVGAGI. Trimming stripped 0 bases from V and 6 bases from J, with 11 bases between. This CDR3 has 15 residues. The CDR3 nucleotides are TGTGCCAGCAGTTACTCGACTTCAGTATCCGGGGAGCTGTTTTTT. Protein product: CASSYSTSVSGELFF.